A selection of T cell receptor beta chains follows, all from one sample in a study of CD8+CD57+ T cells in acquired aplastic anemia. Each CDR3 protein is one row after TCRdb ran MiXCR on the reads. The sample includes 200,000 to 300,000 distinct CDR3 sequences, 82% of them seen just once. Material for sequencing was sorted CD4+, CD8+, or CD8+CD57+ T cells (not recorded which) from PBMCs. Every receptor here comes from a human donor with aplastic anemia. CDR3s include the opening cysteine and the closing phenylalanine or tryptophan. Each record gives: CDR3 protein, J gene, V gene, CDR3 length.

cdr3_aa: CASRDGWADEQFF; j_call: TRBJ2-1; v_call: TRBV2; cdr3_length: 13
cdr3_aa: CSARDGDRDNYGYTF; j_call: TRBJ1-2; v_call: TRBV20-1; cdr3_length: 15
cdr3_aa: CATSGFHGDTQYF; j_call: TRBJ2-3; v_call: TRBV19; cdr3_length: 13
cdr3_aa: CGARGLQVSYGYTF; j_call: TRBJ1-2; v_call: TRBV20-1; cdr3_length: 14
cdr3_aa: CASSYSSSGGGNGQDEQFF; j_call: TRBJ2-1; v_call: TRBV6-5; cdr3_length: 19
cdr3_aa: CASSVRLAGGHNAQYF; j_call: TRBJ2-3; v_call: TRBV9; cdr3_length: 16
cdr3_aa: CASSYVEGTYEQYF; j_call: TRBJ2-7; v_call: TRBV7-8; cdr3_length: 14
cdr3_aa: CASSSGVTGGQLF; j_call: TRBJ2-1; v_call: TRBV7-8; cdr3_length: 13
cdr3_aa: CASSRTGGASNEQFF; j_call: TRBJ2-1; v_call: TRBV19; cdr3_length: 15
cdr3_aa: CASGARGKVLDYGYTF; j_call: TRBJ1-2; v_call: TRBV9; cdr3_length: 16
cdr3_aa: CASSLDRTGDTQYF; j_call: TRBJ2-3; v_call: TRBV11-3; cdr3_length: 14
cdr3_aa: CASSVGVPSPEAF; j_call: TRBJ2-3; v_call: TRBV9; cdr3_length: 13
cdr3_aa: CASSSDQDRVYEQFF; j_call: TRBJ1-1; v_call: TRBV7-9; cdr3_length: 15
cdr3_aa: CASSLDPSMQYDGPQHF; j_call: TRBJ1-5; v_call: TRBV7-8; cdr3_length: 17
cdr3_aa: CASSLERDGHVTGYF; j_call: TRBJ2-1; v_call: TRBV7-2; cdr3_length: 15
cdr3_aa: CASSLGGGQYNEQFF; j_call: TRBJ2-1; v_call: TRBV7-3; cdr3_length: 15
cdr3_aa: CASSFRWGWGETQYF; j_call: TRBJ2-5; v_call: TRBV7-4; cdr3_length: 15
cdr3_aa: CASSSLHAIEHTQYF; j_call: TRBJ2-3; v_call: TRBV7-3; cdr3_length: 15
cdr3_aa: CASRKAGNSNQPQHF; j_call: TRBJ1-5; v_call: TRBV5-5; cdr3_length: 15
cdr3_aa: CASSFRPGGTALSTF; j_call: TRBJ1-2; v_call: TRBV7-2; cdr3_length: 15
cdr3_aa: CASSEGTTSGGETQYF; j_call: TRBJ2-5; v_call: TRBV9; cdr3_length: 16
cdr3_aa: CAISERQGDQPQHF; j_call: TRBJ1-5; v_call: TRBV10-3; cdr3_length: 14
cdr3_aa: CASSQEGAHEQYF; j_call: TRBJ2-7; v_call: TRBV7-8; cdr3_length: 13
cdr3_aa: CATSRGDSSYNEQFF; j_call: TRBJ2-1; v_call: TRBV15; cdr3_length: 15
cdr3_aa: CATSRDFLGARETQYF; j_call: TRBJ2-5; v_call: TRBV15; cdr3_length: 16
cdr3_aa: CATSRDEAGESTDTQYF; j_call: TRBJ2-3; v_call: TRBV15; cdr3_length: 17
cdr3_aa: CSAQTSANTQYF; j_call: TRBJ2-3; v_call: TRBV20-1; cdr3_length: 12
cdr3_aa: CASSRGSRQETQYF; j_call: TRBJ2-5; v_call: TRBV11-3; cdr3_length: 14
cdr3_aa: CASSLAGGYLRHTF; j_call: TRBJ1-2; v_call: TRBV7-8; cdr3_length: 14
cdr3_aa: CASSPGRRNTEAFF; j_call: TRBJ1-1; v_call: TRBV19; cdr3_length: 14
cdr3_aa: CASSYVGGAYNEQFF; j_call: TRBJ2-1; v_call: TRBV2; cdr3_length: 15
cdr3_aa: CASSLASDPETF; j_call: TRBJ2-3; v_call: TRBV7-8; cdr3_length: 12
cdr3_aa: CASSIVGGASKTQYF; j_call: TRBJ2-5; v_call: TRBV19; cdr3_length: 15
cdr3_aa: CASSEDRVDTEAFF; j_call: TRBJ1-1; v_call: TRBV6-1; cdr3_length: 14
cdr3_aa: CASSGRGRAYERYF; j_call: TRBJ2-7; v_call: TRBV7-8; cdr3_length: 14
cdr3_aa: CASSWGDAQYF; j_call: TRBJ2-3; v_call: TRBV11-2; cdr3_length: 11
cdr3_aa: CASSPTGNYEQYF; j_call: TRBJ2-7; v_call: TRBV5-4; cdr3_length: 13
cdr3_aa: CASSLGGGQVDTQYF; j_call: TRBJ2-3; v_call: TRBV5-1; cdr3_length: 15
cdr3_aa: CASSNASSNQPQHF; j_call: TRBJ2-5; v_call: TRBV2; cdr3_length: 14
cdr3_aa: CASLDRNTEAFF; j_call: TRBJ1-1; v_call: TRBV19; cdr3_length: 12
cdr3_aa: CASSSDCQETQYVQYF; j_call: TRBJ2-7; v_call: TRBV7-3; cdr3_length: 16
cdr3_aa: CASSLKSSYNSPLHF; j_call: TRBJ1-6; v_call: TRBV7-2; cdr3_length: 15
cdr3_aa: CASSQTSIYNEHFF; j_call: TRBJ2-1; v_call: TRBV2; cdr3_length: 14
cdr3_aa: CASSVGGSSAEAFF; j_call: TRBJ1-1; v_call: TRBV10-2; cdr3_length: 14
cdr3_aa: CSVVGTDTQYF; j_call: TRBJ2-3; v_call: TRBV29-1; cdr3_length: 11
cdr3_aa: CASSLELAGVGNEQFF; j_call: TRBJ2-1; v_call: TRBV11-1; cdr3_length: 16